This T cell receptor beta chain was found in a study of T cells in Graves' hyperthyroidism and ophthalmopathy. RNA transcripts provided the source from which TCR beta CDR3 regions were amplified. Initially, a first-round RT-PCR of the TCR CDR3 employed the HTBI primer set. TCRdb reprocessed the multiplex PCR reads via MiXCR and lists one record per CDR3 protein. Seen here are hundreds of thousands of distinct CDR3 sequences, 16% observed once, and the top ten hold approximately 3.5%. This CDR3 comprises 14 residues. Trimming removed 5 bases at V and 4 bases at J, with 14 bases between. The V gene's germline CDR1 is SGHTA and CDR2 FQGNSA.

Sequenced material: blood. The clonotype originates from a woman between 40 and 50 years old with Graves' ophthalmopathy. The chain has TRBV7-2 and TRBJ2-5; maybe TRBD2 (6 bases). This CDR3 reads CASSHPGVRETQYF. The CDR3 nucleotides read TGTGCCAGCAGCCATCCGGGGGTGCGAGAGACCCAGTACTTC.